The sequence of this T cell receptor beta chain was determined in a study of blood T cell repertoires in COVID-19. Overall study context: COVID-19 samples from acute and convalescent phases originated in the United States, Italy and Spain.

Profiled with immunoSEQ multiplex PCR; TCRdb holds only in-frame clones, not every one. The table has some 97,000 clones, 90% to 95% seen once. Germline V lookup: CDR1 MNHEY, CDR2 SVGAGI. The CDR3 contains 15 residues. The V segment lost 6 bases and the J segment 4 bases; nucleotides outside the gene matches: 4. The sample consisted of peripheral blood. The genes are TRBV6-5 and TRBJ2-2, with 11 bases aligning to TRBD2. This clonotype was obtained from a man between 45 and 60 years old with active COVID-19. The CDR3 region has the DNA TGTGCCAGCAGAACTAGCGGGAGATCCACCGGGGAGCTGTTTTTT. Translated, it gives CASRTSGRSTGELFF.